This TCR beta chain appears in the sequencing data of a study of blood T cell repertoires in COVID-19. At the level of the study: The study drew acute and convalescent COVID-19 samples from the United States, Italy and Spain. Sample material is recorded as cDNA or gDNA derived from T cells, B-cell-depleted T cells, or PBMCs.

There are 15 residues in the CDR3. With 1 base removed from V and 0 bases from J, the gap between germline ends came to 4 bases. Germline V gene lookup returns CDR1 KGHSH and CDR2 LQKENI. Authors' processing steps: Counts of nucleated cells, estimated from reference gene primer amplification, were obtained. Sequencing was performed with immunoSEQ multiplex PCR; in TCRdb, only in-frame clones are kept and a portion is missing. V, J and clone size are taken as reported in that table, and D and trimming were inferred from the DNA itself. The table includes roughly 50,000 clones, around 89% detected once.

The specimen sequenced was peripheral blood. This TCR came from a woman aged 60-75 years with active COVID-19. The J gene is TRBJ1-6, the V gene TRBV18; D ambiguous. Here the CDR3 reads CASSPLDSYNSPLHF. The DNA for the CDR3 is TGTGCCAGCTCACCACTAGACTCCTATAATTCACCCCTCCACTTT.